The 3 T cell receptor beta chains reported below all come from one sample, sequenced in a study of CD8 T cells in Susac syndrome (dated by TCRdb to the late 2010s). Library creation used the immunoSEQ multiplex PCR assay. RNA was extracted with the RNeasy kit and about 0.45 to 1 ug was reverse transcribed using random hexamers. TCRdb took the public reads, trimmed them with fastp at Q25, ran MiXCR for clone calling and kept in-frame beta chains. Identical CDR3 proteins give one entry, which carries the most common genes and DNA. In all, the sample holds about 300,000 distinct CDR3 sequences, and about 90% of those were seen once. The ten largest clones capture over 0.05% of the sample. Sequencing was carried out using CD4+ T cells from PBMCs. These receptors all come from a human donor with multiple sclerosis.

The rearrangement links TRBV3-1 to TRBJ2-1, with a weak D call TRBD2 (6 bases). Between the trimmed V and J ends, which lost 4 bases and 6 bases, there was a span of 16 bases. The germline V gene encodes CDR1 LGHDT and CDR2 YNNKEL (reference sequence). The CDR3 totals 15 residues. CDR3 protein: CASSRASDWPNEQFF. The CDR3 bases are TGTGCCAGCAGCCGGGCTAGCGATTGGCCCAATGAGCAGTTCTTC.

This rearrangement joins TRBV29-1 to TRBJ1-1; TRBD1 agrees at 7 bases. The CDR3 extends over 13 amino acids. CDR1 is SQVTM and CDR2 is ANQGSEA in the germline V gene. Losses at the gene ends were 2 bases for V and 6 bases for J; bases not matched to a gene: 6. DNA of the CDR3: TGCAGCGTTGAAAGGGGGCGCGGGGCTGAAGCTTTCTTT. Its protein product is CSVERGRGAEAFF.

This clonotype was detected only a few times. CDR3 amino acids: CASSFYHVDKQYF. CDR3 DNA: TGTGCCAGCAGTTTCTACCACGTAGACAAGCAGTACTTC. The chain has TRBV7-3 and TRBJ2-7; D ambiguous. Germline V lookup: CDR1 SGHTA, CDR2 FQGTGA. V lost 6 bases, J lost 8 bases, and 17 bases lay in between. The CDR3 covers 13 residues.